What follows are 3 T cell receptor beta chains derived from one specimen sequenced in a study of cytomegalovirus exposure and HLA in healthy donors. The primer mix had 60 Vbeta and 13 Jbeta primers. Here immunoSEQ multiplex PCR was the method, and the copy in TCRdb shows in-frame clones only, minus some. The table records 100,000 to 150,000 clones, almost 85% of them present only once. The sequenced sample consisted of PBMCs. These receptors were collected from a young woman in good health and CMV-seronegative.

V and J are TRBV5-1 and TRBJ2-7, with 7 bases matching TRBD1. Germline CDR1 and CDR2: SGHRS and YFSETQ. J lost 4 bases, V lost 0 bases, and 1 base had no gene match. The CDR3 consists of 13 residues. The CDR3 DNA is TGCGCCAGCAGCTTGGAGGGGGCTTACGAGCAGTACTTC. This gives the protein CASSLEGAYEQYF.

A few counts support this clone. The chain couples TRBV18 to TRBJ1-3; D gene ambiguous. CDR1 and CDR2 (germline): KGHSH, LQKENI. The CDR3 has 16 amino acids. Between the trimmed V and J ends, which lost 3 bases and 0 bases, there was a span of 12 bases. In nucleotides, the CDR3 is TGTGCCAGCTCACCTTCCCTCACAGACTCTGGAAACACCATATATTTT. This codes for CASSPSLTDSGNTIYF.

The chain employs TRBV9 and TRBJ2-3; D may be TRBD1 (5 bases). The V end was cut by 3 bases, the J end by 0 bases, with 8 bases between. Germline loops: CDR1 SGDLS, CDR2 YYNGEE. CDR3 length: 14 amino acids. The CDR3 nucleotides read TGTGCCAGCAGCGCCAGGGTTAGCACAGATACGCAGTATTTT. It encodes CASSARVSTDTQYF. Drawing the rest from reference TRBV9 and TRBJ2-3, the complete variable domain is DSGVTQTPKHLITATGQRVTLRCSPRSGDLSVYWYQQSLDQGLQFLIQYYNGEERAKGNILERFSAQQFPDLHSELNLSSLELGDSALYFCASSARVSTDTQYFGPGTRLTVL.